This T cell receptor beta chain was captured by sequencing in a study of blood T cells in healthy people across ages. Whole-study results and caveats: It was found that TCR beta diversity correlated strongly with the percentage of naive T cells. The CMV status of each donor remained undetermined, and this could have confounded shifts in expanded clonotypes.

In its sample, this clonotype was seen a few times. What it binds is not known. The authors isolated at least 6.5 million PBMCs per sample. Alongside a J-beta primer mix, a sample-barcoded 5' primer served in a second PCR lasting about 6 to 12 cycles. MiXCR, applied by TCRdb to the 5' RACE reads, yields one record per CDR3 protein. The profile shows about 510,000 distinct CDR3 sequences, about 27% of them singletons. The CDR3 has 13 amino acids. CDR1 is SQVTM and CDR2 is ANQGSEA in the germline V gene. V gave up 1 base and J gave up 5 bases, with 11 bases separating them. The same specimen was also included in a second study, on T cells of mothers and their children.

The TCR was taken from a boy under 10 years old in good health. The specimen sequenced was blood. V is TRBV29-1 and J is TRBJ2-5, with D perhaps TRBD2 (5 bases). The CDR3 region is CSVEGWSSETQYF. In nucleotides, the CDR3 is TGCAGCGTTGAAGGTTGGTCTAGCGAGACCCAGTACTTC.